What follows are 16 T cell receptor beta chains derived from one specimen sequenced in a study of identical twins. A single record per CDR3 protein comes from TCRdb applying MiXCR to the 5' RACE reads. This table has some 250,000 distinct CDR3 sequences, roughly 7.1% appearing once. This sample was also put to use in a study of T cells expressing NK-cell markers.

Sequencing was done on a sample of CD8+ T cells sorted from blood. These receptors all come from a woman between 18 and 29 years old in good health.

This clonotype was seen a few times. The V call is TRBV7-9, the J call TRBJ2-7; a weak D match, TRBD2 (6 bases). This CDR3 contains 15 residues. Trimming took 5 bases from V and 2 from J, leaving 16 bases between them. CDR1 and CDR2 (germline): SEHNR, FQNEAQ (reference sequence). Written as DNA, the CDR3 is TGTGCCAGCAGCCCCTCGCCGGGAGTTCCCTACGAGCAGTACTTC. Its protein product is CASSPSPGVPYEQYF.

V is TRBV15 and J is TRBJ2-1; 8 positions match TRBD2. With 0 bases clipped from V and 6 bases from J, the junction kept 7 bases outside the gene matches. The length of the CDR3 is 16 residues. CDR1 is LNHNV and CDR2 is YYDKDF in the germline V gene (reference sequence). The DNA for the CDR3 is TGTGCCACCAGCAGAGAGTTCGGGGGGGGAATCAATGAGCAGTTCTTC. Its translation is CATSREFGGGINEQFF. Using reference TRBV15 and TRBJ2-1 for the parts outside the CDR3, the full variable domain is DAMVIQNPRYQVTQFGKPVTLSCSQTLNHNVMYWYQQKSSQAPKLLFHYYDKDFNNEADTPDNFQSRRPNTSFCFLDIRSPGLGDTAMYLCATSREFGGGINEQFFGPGTRLTVL.

V usage is TRBV3-1 and J usage is TRBJ2-7; D is unresolved. From germline, CDR1 is LGHDT and CDR2 YNNKEL (reference sequence). The ends were cut back, 8 bases at V and 6 bases at J, with 14 bases in the middle. The CDR3 totals 12 residues. The CDR3 loop reads CASSPRSLEQYF. Written as DNA, the CDR3 is TGTGCCAGCTCCCCCAGGAGCCTCGAGCAGTACTTC.

V usage is TRBV9 and J usage is TRBJ2-6; TRBD1 matches at 7 bases. The germline V gene has CDR1 SGDLS and CDR2 YYNGEE. The CDR3 is made up of 14 amino acids. V lost 6 bases to trimming and J lost 2 bases; unmatched junction nucleotides: 2. As DNA, the CDR3 is TGTGCCAGCAAAGACAGGGCTGGGGCCAACGTCCTGACTTTC. This sequence encodes CASKDRAGANVLTF.

This clonotype was seen at least ten times. The chain is built from TRBV6-5 and TRBJ1-4, with 7 bases lining up with TRBD1. The CDR3 totals 16 residues. V lost 4 bases to trimming and J lost 8 bases; unmatched junction nucleotides: 13. In germline, CDR1 is MNHEY, CDR2 SVGAGI. CDR3 residues: CASSLHMTGQREKLFF. As DNA, the CDR3 is TGTGCCAGCAGTTTACATATGACAGGGCAGAGGGAAAAACTGTTTTTT.

This clonotype was found many times. V usage is TRBV3-1 and J usage is TRBJ2-1, with TRBD2 matching over 8 bases. J was trimmed by 7 bases and V by 3 bases; bases with no gene match: 11. The CDR3 loop spans 16 amino acids. Germline V gives CDR1 LGHDT, CDR2 YNNKEL (reference sequence). For the CDR3, the DNA is TGTGCCAGCAGCCAGAAAGCGGGGGACCCTACAAATGAGCAGTTCTTC. The encoded protein is CASSQKAGDPTNEQFF.

The rearrangement links TRBV20-1 to TRBJ2-1; D gene ambiguous. The germline gives CDR1 DFQATT, CDR2 SNEGSKA (reference sequence). Trimming took 2 bases from V and 4 from J, leaving 3 bases between them. This CDR3 has 11 amino acids. The CDR3 sequence: CSARLYNEQFF. CDR3 bases: TGCAGTGCTAGATTGTACAATGAGCAGTTCTTC.

The chain carries TRBV4-2 and TRBJ2-7, with unresolved D. V lost 6 bases to trimming and J lost 0 bases, with 15 bases between them. From germline, CDR1 is LGHNA and CDR2 YNFKEQ. CDR3 length: 15 amino acids. CDR3 coding DNA: TGTGCCAGCAGTCCCGAGCCACAGCCCTCCTACGAGCAGTACTTC. Translated, it gives CASSPEPQPSYEQYF.

V gene TRBV7-9 combines with J gene TRBJ2-3; 7 bases are shared with TRBD1. Losses at the gene ends were 5 bases for V and 0 bases for J; bases not matched to a gene: 5. The CDR3 length is 15 residues. Germline V gene lookup returns CDR1 SEHNR and CDR2 FQNEAQ (reference sequence). CDR3 nucleotides: TGTGCCAGCAGCAGCCCGGGACAGAGCACAGATACGCAGTATTTT. It codes for CASSSPGQSTDTQYF.

The rearrangement links TRBV9 to TRBJ1-2; D unresolved. The CDR3 runs to 14 residues. Trimming left V 10 bases short and J 1 base short, with 17 bases between. Germline loops: CDR1 SGDLS, CDR2 YYNGEE. CDR3 DNA sequence: TGTGCCTCAACCGGTGAGGCAGATAACTATGGCTACACCTTC. This sequence encodes CASTGEADNYGYTF.

At least ten counts were recorded for this clonotype. V is TRBV12-3 or TRBV12-4 and J is TRBJ1-1; D not resolved. CDR3 size: 14 residues. V was shortened by 2 bases and J by 5 bases, with 12 bases between the two germline ends. CDR3 sequence reads: CASSLLGPLTEAFF. The CDR3, as DNA: TGTGCCAGCAGTTTATTAGGACCCCTAACTGAAGCTTTCTTT.

Many counts were recorded for this clonotype. V is TRBV9 and J is TRBJ2-3; 11 nucleotides match TRBD2. V dropped 0 bases and J dropped 5; count of bases not matched to a gene: 8. Germline CDR1 and CDR2: SGDLS and YYNGEE. The CDR3 is 17 residues long. CDR3 sequence reads: CASSVGLAGPRVDTQYF. The CDR3 coding sequence is TGTGCCAGCAGCGTAGGACTAGCGGGGCCACGGGTAGATACGCAGTATTTT. The variable domain in full, with the rest retrieved from reference TRBV9 and TRBJ2-3, is DSGVTQTPKHLITATGQRVTLRCSPRSGDLSVYWYQQSLDQGLQFLIQYYNGEERAKGNILERFSAQQFPDLHSELNLSSLELGDSALYFCASSVGLAGPRVDTQYFGPGTRLTVL.

There are many counts of this clonotype. This sequence joins TRBV4-3 and TRBJ2-1; 8 nucleotides line up with TRBD1. Germline V CDR1 and CDR2: LGHNA, YSLEER. The CDR3 consists of 16 residues. Losses at the gene ends were 4 bases for V and 5 bases for J; bases not matched to a gene: 10. CDR3: CASSPGPVTGDNEQFF. Here the CDR3 DNA reads TGCGCCAGCAGCCCCGGACCGGTGACAGGGGACAATGAGCAGTTCTTC.

This clonotype turned up a few times. The CDR3, as DNA: TGTGCCAGCAGTTATACACTTGGCGGCAGCGGGAGGTTGCCAGATACGCAGTATTTT. It is translated as CASSYTLGGSGRLPDTQYF. The chain joins TRBV6-5 to TRBJ2-3; 9 nucleotides line up with TRBD2. Germline V gene sequence: CDR1 MNHEY, CDR2 SVGAGI. The CDR3 is 19 residues long. The V and J ends lost 3 bases and 4 bases, in that order; junction bases with no gene match: 17.

There are a few counts of this clonotype. This sequence joins TRBV6-1 and TRBJ2-2; the match to TRBD1 covers 7 bases. Germline-derived CDR1 and CDR2 are MNHNS and SASEGT. CDR3 length: 18 residues. Trimming cost V 8 bases and J 6 bases; bases outside gene matches: 21. CDR3 DNA: TGTGCCAGCCGACTCCGGAAGGGGGCTGGGGTTACGGCCGGGGAGCTGTTTTTT. It translates to CASRLRKGAGVTAGELFF.

This clonotype was observed a handful of times. CDR3 region: CASSSPTGIGELFF. DNA for the CDR3: TGTGCCAGCAGCTCGCCTACAGGGATCGGGGAGCTGTTTTTT. The chain is built from TRBV7-9 and TRBJ2-2; D might be TRBD1 (6 bases). Germline values: CDR1 SEHNR, CDR2 FQNEAQ (reference sequence). The V gene lost 4 bases and the J gene lost 7 bases, with 13 bases spanning the gap. This CDR3 is built from 14 residues.